These T cell receptor beta chains were read from a single sample in a study of vaccination and CD4 T cells after COVID-19. TCRdb independently ran MiXCR on the PCR reads; one entry per CDR3 protein. The sample shows some 19,000 distinct CDR3 sequences, roughly 52% of them seen only once. For these receptors, no antigen is known. Sequenced: CD4+ T cells from blood, cultured in vitro. These receptors all stem from a human donor who had recovered from COVID-19. CDR3s include the opening cysteine and the closing phenylalanine or tryptophan. The order of the fields is CDR3 length, J gene, clone size, V gene, D gene, CDR3 DNA, CDR3 protein. The D gene is left open where the match is weak. Only some rows state a clone size, as once, few, many or a class for expanded clones.

>16|TRBJ1-6|NA|TRBV7-2|NA
TGTGCCAGCAGCTTAGGTCGGAGGTCCTATAATTCACCCCTCCACTTT
CASSLGRRSYNSPLHF
>13|TRBJ2-1|NA|TRBV7-2|TRBD2
TGTGCCAGCAGCCTAGCGGGAAACAATGAGCAGTTCTTC
CASSLAGNNEQFF
>15|TRBJ2-1|NA|TRBV6-5|TRBD2
TGTGCCAGCAGTTTCGGACTAGCGGCCGACAATGAGCAGTTCTTC
CASSFGLAADNEQFF
>17|TRBJ1-2|few|TRBV7-9|TRBD1
TGTGCCAGCAGCCGCCTAACGGGGACAGGGATTATCTATGGCTACACCTTC
CASSRLTGTGIIYGYTF
>15|TRBJ2-3|NA|TRBV9|NA
TGTGCCAGCAGCGTAGAAGGGTTTCGGGCAGATACGCAGTATTTT
CASSVEGFRADTQYF
>12|TRBJ1-6|few|TRBV2|NA
TGTGCCAGCTGTCCGACGAATTCACCCCTCCACTTT
CASCPTNSPLHF
>13|TRBJ1-5|few|TRBV27|NA
TGTGCCAGCAGTTTAGGGGGGTACGGGCCCCAGCATTTT
CASSLGGYGPQHF
>14|TRBJ1-4|NA|TRBV11-2|TRBD1
TGTGCCAGCGGCAAAGACAGGGTTGAAGAAAAACTGTTTTTT
CASGKDRVEEKLFF
>14|TRBJ2-7|NA|TRBV20-1|TRBD2
TGCAGTGCTTCCCCTAGCGGTTTCCCCTACGAGCAGTACTTC
CSASPSGFPYEQYF
>17|TRBJ2-5|NA|TRBV4-3|NA
TGCGCCAGCAGCCAAGGGACGGCACTACAAATCGGGGAGACCCAGTACTTC
CASSQGTALQIGETQYF
>13|TRBJ2-3|NA|TRBV6-4|TRBD2
TGTGCCAGCAGTGAAGAGCGGGAAGATACGCAGTATTTT
CASSEEREDTQYF
>13|TRBJ1-2|NA|TRBV5-4|NA
TGTGCCAGCAGGAACAGTCGAGACTATGGCTACACCTTC
CASRNSRDYGYTF
>13|TRBJ2-3|NA|TRBV10-3|TRBD2
TGTGCCATCAGGACTAGCGGGTTGGATACGCAGTATTTT
CAIRTSGLDTQYF
>16|TRBJ2-1|NA|TRBV30|NA
TGTGCCTGGAGTGGCCCCGGCGGGGTCTCCTACAATGAGCAGTTCTTC
CAWSGPGGVSYNEQFF
>15|TRBJ2-3|few|TRBV27|TRBD2
TGTGCCAGCAGCCGTACTAGCGGCCGCACAGATACGCAGTATTTT
CASSRTSGRTDTQYF
>16|TRBJ1-3|few|TRBV7-2|NA
TGTGCCAGCAGCTTAGCGAGGGCCAGGGCGGGAAACACCATATATTTT
CASSLARARAGNTIYF
>14|TRBJ2-5|few|TRBV7-2|NA
TGTGCCAGCAGCTTAGGTAGCGGTCAAGAGACCCAGTACTTC
CASSLGSGQETQYF
>15|TRBJ2-1|NA|TRBV19|TRBD2
TGTGCCACTAGAGCCGGGACTAGTCGTCAAAATGAGCAGTTCTTC
CATRAGTSRQNEQFF